Sequencing of this T cell receptor (beta chain) was carried out in a study of blood T cell repertoires in COVID-19. Study-level background: Sites across the United States, Italy and Spain contributed samples from acute and convalescent COVID-19. Sources were T cells, B-cell-depleted T cells, or PBMCs; the material itself was cDNA or gDNA.

This clone has just one count. Original processing methods: Using reference gene primer amplification, nucleated cell counts were estimated. Data came from immunoSEQ multiplex PCR; TCRdb stores just in-frame clones and leaves some out. That table is the source of V, J and clone size, and D and trimming were worked out from the DNA. The table lists 150,000 to 200,000 clones, 80% to 90% of them singletons. With V trimmed by 6 bases and J by 2 bases, 6 bases remained unmatched. This CDR3 spans 15 amino acids. Looked up from germline, CDR1 is SGHNT and CDR2 is YENEEA. This clonotype originated in a man between 35 and 55 years old who had recovered from COVID-19. Sequenced: peripheral blood. The chain recombines TRBV11-3 with TRBJ2-5, with 10 bases matching TRBD2. CDR3 coding DNA: TGTGCCAGCAGTCTTGGGGGACTAGCGCAAGAGACCCAGTACTTC. Translated, it gives CASSLGGLAQETQYF.